The 26 T cell receptor beta chains given below trace back to one sample, sequenced in a study of T cell repertoires in cytomegalovirus infection. TCRdb reprocessed the reads via MiXCR and lists one record per CDR3 protein. Of a few hundred thousand distinct CDR3 sequences in the sample, approximately 40% are singletons; the top ten hold around 48%. No antigen has been identified for these receptors. Sequenced here: cultured PBMCs, sampled from culture after CMV antigen stimulation. The origin of the receptors is a human donor in good health (CMV status not recorded). Some clones in this sample may be carry-over from other donors' samples.

The CDR3 DNA sequence: TGTGCCAGCAGTCCCCCCACGCGCCCAAGCGGACCCAAGTACTTC. It yields the protein CASSPPTRPSGPKYF. The V gene is TRBV12-3 or TRBV12-4, the J gene TRBJ2-7, with D maybe TRBD2 (5 bases). V gave up 5 bases and J gave up 11 bases, with 25 bases separating them. The CDR3 has 15 amino acids.

This clonotype was observed a few times. V usage is TRBV20-1 and J usage is TRBJ1-5, with a tentative D call TRBD1 (5 bases). Per germline, CDR1 DFQATT and CDR2 SNEGSKA (reference sequence). The CDR3 runs to 15 residues. Trimming stripped 1 base from V and 8 bases from J, with 18 bases between. Here the CDR3 reads CSARVYSGGGEPQHF. The CDR3 nucleotides read TGCAGTGCTAGAGTTTATTCGGGGGGAGGAGAGCCCCAGCATTTT.

On this clonotype: The junction shows a germline mismatch at one end, possibly a read error. The chain combines TRBV7-9 with TRBJ2-1; 8 bases are shared with TRBD2. This CDR3 spans 17 amino acids. Germline values: CDR1 SEHNR, CDR2 FQNEAQ (reference sequence). The CDR3 nucleotides read TGCGCCAGCAGCCAAGCCCCACGGGGGGGCCTATACAATGAGCAGTTCTTC. It codes for CASSQAPRGGLYNEQFF.

The V gene is TRBV19, the J gene TRBJ2-3; 11 nucleotides agree with TRBD1. The ends lost 1 base at V and 4 bases at J; junction bases unmatched: 7. The germline CDR1 and CDR2 sequences are LNHDA and SQIVND (reference sequence). The CDR3 has 17 residues. The CDR3 sequence is CASSIAGQGVAADTQYF. As DNA, the CDR3 is TGTGCCAGTAGTATAGCGGGACAGGGGGTCGCGGCAGATACGCAGTATTTT.

The V gene is TRBV18, the J gene TRBJ1-5; D call uncertain. The CDR3 runs 15 residues. The ends were cut back, 5 bases at V and 4 bases at J, with 15 bases in the middle. The germline CDR1 and CDR2 sequences are KGHSH and LQKENI. CDR3: CASSAAGLRNQPQHF. The DNA of the CDR3 is TGTGCCAGCTCAGCGGCAGGTTTGCGAAATCAGCCCCAGCATTTT.

V and J are TRBV7-2 and TRBJ2-7, with D unresolved. Trimming removed 4 bases at V and 7 bases at J, with 11 bases between. The CDR3 loop spans 12 amino acids. Germline lookup yields CDR1 SGHTA and CDR2 FQGNSA. The CDR3 DNA sequence: TGTGCCAGCAGCTCGACCATTATGGAGCAGTACTTC. Translating it yields CASSSTIMEQYF.

The table lists this clonotype with a few counts. The chain combines TRBV4-1 with TRBJ1-3; no definite D call. The CDR3 extends over 14 amino acids. Germline CDR1 and CDR2: MGHRA and YSYEKL. Deletions cut 4 bases from V and 0 bases from J, with 7 bases between. CDR3 in amino acids: CASSPLASGNTIYF. DNA for the CDR3: TGCGCCAGCAGCCCCCTCGCCTCTGGAAACACCATATATTTT.

This clonotype has just a few counts. The chain links TRBV7-6 to TRBJ1-5, with D maybe TRBD1 (5 bases). From germline, CDR1 is SGHVS and CDR2 FNYEAQ. CDR3 length: 15 residues. Trimming stripped 2 bases from V and 7 bases from J, with 15 bases between. CDR3 region: CASSLFEGVSQPQHF. As DNA, the CDR3 is TGTGCCAGCAGCTTATTTGAAGGGGTTTCGCAGCCCCAGCATTTT.

The chain carries TRBV12-3 or TRBV12-4 and TRBJ2-1; D is undetermined. Trimming left V 3 bases short and J 9 bases short, with 15 bases between. CDR3 length: 14 amino acids. CDR3 sequence: CASSFESQASEQFF. The CDR3 region has the DNA TGTGCCAGCAGTTTCGAATCCCAAGCTTCTGAGCAGTTCTTC.

V usage is TRBV7-6 and J usage is TRBJ2-3; TRBD2 is a possible D gene (7 bases). The germline V gene has CDR1 SGHVS and CDR2 FNYEAQ. The V and J ends lost 1 base and 2 bases respectively, with 10 bases between them. The CDR3 length is 15 residues. CDR3 loop: CASSLGRGLTDTQYF. As DNA, the CDR3 is TGTGCCAGCAGCTTAGGGCGGGGGCTCACAGATACGCAGTATTTT.

The gene calls are TRBV7-6 and TRBJ2-2; 10 positions match TRBD1. V trimming: 1 base; J trimming: 4 bases; junction bases outside the gene matches: 6. The V gene's germline CDR1 is SGHVS and CDR2 FNYEAQ. The length of the CDR3 is 17 residues. For the CDR3, the DNA is TGTGCCAGCAGCTTAGGGGGACAGGGGAACCCCACCGGGGAGCTGTTTTTT. The encoded protein is CASSLGGQGNPTGELFF.

The chain links TRBV6-2 or TRBV6-3 to TRBJ2-1, with 12 bases lining up with TRBD2. Germline V gene lookup returns CDR1 MNHEY and CDR2 SVGEGT. The CDR3 spans 15 residues. V trimming: 5 bases; J trimming: 7 bases; junction bases outside the gene matches: 6. The CDR3 nucleotides are TGTGCCAGCAGTGGACTAGCGGGACCCCTGAATGAGCAGTTCTTC. Its protein is CASSGLAGPLNEQFF.

The chain uses TRBV7-3 and TRBJ2-3; no reliable D call. Trimming left V 5 bases short and J 1 base short, with 13 bases between. The V gene's germline CDR1 is SGHTA and CDR2 FQGTGA. This CDR3 region has 15 residues. The CDR3 DNA is TGTGCCAGCAGCGTCCCCTATCTAGGCACAGATACGCAGTATTTT. This gives the protein CASSVPYLGTDTQYF.

V gene TRBV29-1 combines with J gene TRBJ2-5; 10 bases align to TRBD1. In germline, CDR1 is SQVTM, CDR2 ANQGSEA. J lost 5 bases, V lost 3 bases, and 18 bases had no gene match. This CDR3 comprises 18 residues. The CDR3 is CSVDLSGGQGRSWETQYF. The CDR3 coding sequence is TGCAGCGTTGATTTGTCGGGGGGACAGGGGCGAAGCTGGGAGACCCAGTACTTC.

The chain joins TRBV7-8 to TRBJ2-7; 8 nucleotides agree with TRBD2. Germline CDR1 and CDR2: SGHVS and FQNEAQ. The CDR3 sequence is 15 residues long. V was pared by 2 bases and J by 3 bases, with 6 bases of the junction left unmatched. The CDR3 DNA reads TGTGCCAGCAGCTTAAGTGCGGGGGGAAACTACGAGCAGTACTTC. Translating gives CASSLSAGGNYEQYF.

This clonotype was seen only once. The chain employs TRBV6-1 and TRBJ2-1, with 11 bases identical to TRBD2. The ends lost 1 base at V and 7 bases at J; junction bases unmatched: 9. The CDR3 has 17 amino acids. Germline V gives CDR1 MNHNS, CDR2 SASEGT. In DNA, the CDR3 is TGTGCCAGCAGTGAAGATAATAGCGGGGGGGCTAGAAATGAGCAGTTCTTC. Translated: CASSEDNSGGARNEQFF.

This clonotype was detected a few times. This chain connects TRBV18 to TRBJ2-1; D ambiguous. Trimming removed 2 bases at V and 8 bases at J, with 16 bases between. The length of the CDR3 is 15 residues. Germline CDR1 KGHSH, CDR2 LQKENI. The CDR3 DNA follows: TGTGCCAGCTCACCAAGTACGGGTAAGGTGGATGAGCAGTTCTTC. Protein sequence: CASSPSTGKVDEQFF. Looking up the rest from reference TRBV18 and TRBJ2-1 gives the full variable domain: NAGVMQNPRHLVRRRGQEARLRCSPMKGHSHVYWYRQLPEEGLKFMVYLQKENIIDESGMPKERFSAEFPKEGPSILRIQQVVRGDSAAYFCASSPSTGKVDEQFFGPGTRLTVL.

This clonotype has a count of ten or more. The chain has TRBV7-8 and TRBJ1-1; D perhaps matches TRBD1 (6 bases). The CDR3 runs to 14 residues. The germline V gene has CDR1 SGHVS and CDR2 FQNEAQ. Trimming stripped 4 bases from V and 5 bases from J, with 14 bases between. The DNA for the CDR3 is TGTGCCAGCAGCTCCCCGGGACACCAAACTGAAGCTTTCTTT. Amino acids: CASSSPGHQTEAFF.

This clonotype has only a few counts. The chain combines TRBV6-1 with TRBJ2-2, with D unclear. CDR3 length equals 13 residues. The V end lost 6 bases, the J end lost 4 bases, and 9 bases lay between the germline ends. CDR1 and CDR2 from the germline V gene are MNHNS and SASEGT. DNA of the CDR3: TGTGCCAGCAGGATGACGGGCACCGGGGAGCTGTTTTTT. This sequence encodes CASRMTGTGELFF.

This clonotype appeared many times. The chain joins TRBV7-2 to TRBJ2-1; tentatively, D is TRBD2 (5 bases). Trimming pared 5 bases from V and 1 base from J, leaving 15 bases between. This CDR3 region has 16 residues. The germline gives CDR1 SGHTA, CDR2 FQGNSA. The CDR3 DNA follows: TGTGCCAGCAGCCGCTCGGTAGCGACATCCTACAATGAGCAGTTCTTC. It codes for CASSRSVATSYNEQFF.

The table lists this clonotype with a few counts. The chain carries TRBV7-6 and TRBJ1-1; TRBD1 might be the D (6 bases). The CDR3 extends over 15 amino acids. Germline V gives CDR1 SGHVS, CDR2 FNYEAQ. Between the trimmed V and J ends, which lost 7 bases and 5 bases, there was a span of 20 bases. The CDR3 DNA sequence: TGTGCCAGCATGGAGGGGGTCCTAGGTGGGACTGAAGCTTTCTTT. Its translation is CASMEGVLGGTEAFF.

This clonotype was counted many times. The CDR3 region has the DNA TGTGCCAGCAGTCCGGGTGTGAAGTCACCCCTCCACTTT. This sequence encodes CASSPGVKSPLHF. The chain carries TRBV7-8 and TRBJ1-6; D remains unclear. From germline, CDR1 is SGHVS and CDR2 FQNEAQ. The CDR3 runs to 13 residues. Trimming cost V 6 bases and J 10 bases, with 13 bases left between them.

The rearrangement links TRBV12-3 or TRBV12-4 to TRBJ1-6; D is undetermined. With 4 bases removed from V and 10 bases from J, the gap between germline ends came to 17 bases. There are 15 residues in the CDR3. The CDR3 loop reads CASSSRGSGHSPLHF. CDR3 DNA: TGTGCCAGCAGTTCTCGAGGGAGCGGGCACTCACCCCTCCACTTT.

The rearrangement uses TRBV10-3 and TRBJ2-3; D may be TRBD2 (5 bases). CDR1 and CDR2 from the germline V gene are ENHRY and SYGVKD. There are 13 residues in the CDR3. V lost 9 bases to trimming and J lost 0 bases, with 10 bases between them. The CDR3: CAITRESTDTQYF. The CDR3 DNA reads as TGTGCCATTACTAGGGAAAGCACAGATACGCAGTATTTT.

This clonotype was counted many times. This chain links TRBV7-2 with TRBJ1-2; maybe TRBD1 (5 bases). Trimming stripped 6 bases from V and 4 bases from J, with 12 bases between. The CDR3 has 13 residues. Germline V gene data show CDR1 as SGHTA and CDR2 as FQGNSA. CDR3 amino acids: CASSLRAFYGYTF. CDR3 in DNA: TGTGCCAGCAGTCTCAGGGCGTTCTATGGCTACACCTTC.

This chain links TRBV7-6 with TRBJ2-1; TRBD2 might be the D (5 bases). Germline CDR1 is SGHVS and CDR2 is FNYEAQ. The CDR3 has 17 amino acids. The germline V and J ends were trimmed by 1 base and 3 bases, with 16 bases remaining between them. CDR3 DNA: TGTGCCAGCAGCTTAGGTTCAGAGGGAAACTTCTACAATGAGCAGTTCTTC. Translation gives CASSLGSEGNFYNEQFF. The variable domain in full, completed from reference TRBV7-6 and TRBJ2-1, reads GAGVSQSPRYKVTKRGQDVALRCDPISGHVSLYWYRQALGQGPEFLTYFNYEAQQDKSGLPNDRFSAERPEGSISTLTIQRTEQRDSAMYRCASSLGSEGNFYNEQFFGPGTRLTVL.